The next 28 T cell receptor beta chains were all read from a single sample in a study of cytomegalovirus exposure and HLA in healthy donors. Profiled with immunoSEQ multiplex PCR; TCRdb holds only in-frame clones, not every one. The sample has some 210,000 clones, roughly 91% seen once. The specimen sequenced was PBMCs. The receptors here all came from a woman in her late teens or twenties in good health and CMV-seropositive.

The chain carries TRBV28 and TRBJ2-7, with D tentatively TRBD2 (6 bases). The germline V and J ends were trimmed by 3 bases and 4 bases, with 10 bases remaining between them. Germline loops: CDR1 MDHEN, CDR2 SYDVKM. The CDR3 is 13 residues long. The DNA for the CDR3 is TGTGCCAGCAGTTTCTACGGGAGTTACGAGCAGTACTTC. It yields the protein CASSFYGSYEQYF.

This sequence joins TRBV5-4 and TRBJ2-7; 10 bases align to TRBD2. V trimming: 4 bases; J trimming: 4 bases; junction bases outside the gene matches: 8. Germline CDR1 and CDR2: SGHNT and YYREEE (reference sequence). This CDR3 is 15 amino acids long. CDR3 protein: CASSGPGLANYEQYF. The CDR3 coding sequence is TGTGCCAGCAGCGGGCCGGGACTAGCGAATTACGAGCAGTACTTC.

V usage is TRBV6-5 and J usage is TRBJ2-1; the match to TRBD2 covers 7 bases. The trim removed 4 bases at V and 6 bases at J, leaving 12 bases unmatched. Germline V gene sequence: CDR1 MNHEY, CDR2 SVGAGI. The CDR3 extends over 16 amino acids. The CDR3 coding sequence is TGTGCCAGCAGTTCCTCGGGCGGGAGTCGGTCCAATGAGCAGTTCTTC. Residues: CASSSSGGSRSNEQFF.

The chain combines TRBV28 with TRBJ2-3; no clear D gene. This CDR3 contains 14 residues. Germline V gene sequence: CDR1 MDHEN, CDR2 SYDVKM. Trimming took 3 bases from V and 0 from J, leaving 7 bases between them. CDR3 region: CASSFEFSTDTQYF. The DNA of the CDR3 is TGTGCCAGCAGTTTTGAGTTTAGCACAGATACGCAGTATTTT.

The genes are TRBV2 and TRBJ2-4; TRBD2 aligns across 13 bases. CDR3 length: 20 amino acids. Germline V gives CDR1 SNHLY, CDR2 FYNNEI. With 5 bases clipped from V and 0 bases from J, the junction kept 13 bases outside the gene matches. CDR3 loop: CASSTGSGTSGAVAKNIQYF. CDR3 bases: TGTGCCAGCAGTACAGGGTCCGGGACTAGCGGGGCCGTAGCCAAAAACATTCAGTACTTC.

The genes are TRBV28 and TRBJ2-7, with 8 bases that match TRBD1. The CDR3 has 15 residues. J gave up 3 bases and V 5 bases, and 9 bases lay outside the gene matches. Germline values: CDR1 MDHEN, CDR2 SYDVKM. The CDR3 loop reads CASSRDRGYLYEQYF. The CDR3 DNA reads as TGTGCCAGCAGTCGTGACAGGGGCTACCTCTACGAGCAGTACTTC.

This chain connects TRBV5-1 to TRBJ2-7; D ambiguous. CDR1 is SGHRS, CDR2 YFSETQ, per germline. The CDR3 contains 12 residues. The V gene lost 6 bases and the J gene lost 3 bases, with 10 bases spanning the gap. The CDR3 DNA reads TGCGCCAGCATCTCCTCAGACTACGAGCAGTACTTC. Amino acids: CASISSDYEQYF.

The chain combines TRBV7-6 with TRBJ2-2, with unresolved D. V was shortened by 2 bases and J by 4 bases, with 11 bases between the two germline ends. The CDR3 covers 15 residues. From germline, CDR1 is SGHVS and CDR2 FNYEAQ. The CDR3 loop is CASSLTYVSTGELFF. CDR3 DNA: TGTGCCAGCAGCTTAACCTACGTGAGCACCGGGGAGCTGTTTTTT.

This clone was detected only once. The chain is built from TRBV6-5 and TRBJ2-7; 7 bases are shared with TRBD2. CDR1 MNHEY and CDR2 SVGAGI come from the germline V gene. V dropped 5 bases and J dropped 3; count of bases not matched to a gene: 10. This CDR3 has 15 amino acids. CDR3 loop: CASSPYGGGNYEQYF. CDR3 DNA: TGTGCCAGCAGTCCCTACGGGGGAGGGAACTACGAGCAGTACTTC.

The rearrangement links TRBV4-1 to TRBJ1-5; D is possibly TRBD1 (6 bases). The CDR3 totals 16 residues. Germline V gene lookup returns CDR1 MGHRA and CDR2 YSYEKL. Trimming cost V 0 bases and J 5 bases, with 14 bases left between them. CDR3 in amino acids: CASSQDLSRGYQPQHF. CDR3 nucleotides: TGCGCCAGCAGCCAAGATCTGTCCAGGGGATATCAGCCCCAGCATTTT.

The chain uses TRBV7-6 and TRBJ2-7; 9 nucleotides line up with TRBD2. Germline CDR1 SGHVS, CDR2 FNYEAQ. There are 16 residues in the CDR3. The ends lost 5 bases at V and 0 bases at J; junction bases unmatched: 8. CDR3 region: CASSSGTSSTSYEQYF. Here the CDR3 DNA reads TGTGCCAGCAGCAGCGGGACTAGCAGTACCTCCTACGAGCAGTACTTC. Variable domain in full (rest from reference TRBV7-6 and TRBJ2-7): GAGVSQSPRYKVTKRGQDVALRCDPISGHVSLYWYRQALGQGPEFLTYFNYEAQQDKSGLPNDRFSAERPEGSISTLTIQRTEQRDSAMYRCASSSGTSSTSYEQYFGPGTRLTVT.

CDR3 nucleotides: TGTGCCTGGAGTGGGGGACTAGGTACAGATACGCAGTATTTT. It codes for CAWSGGLGTDTQYF. V and J are TRBV30 and TRBJ2-3, with TRBD2 matching 8 bases. Germline CDR1 reads GTSNPN; CDR2 reads SVGIG (reference sequence). The CDR3 consists of 14 residues. J gave up 3 bases and V 1 base, and 3 bases lay outside the gene matches.

The V gene is TRBV4-1, the J gene TRBJ2-7; perhaps TRBD2 as D (6 bases). Germline loops: CDR1 MGHRA, CDR2 YSYEKL. The CDR3 loop spans 14 amino acids. Trimming stripped 1 base from V and 0 bases from J, with 7 bases between. The CDR3 DNA reads as TGCGCCAGCAGCCAAGGCGGGACCTCCTACGAGCAGTACTTC. Translation: CASSQGGTSYEQYF.

This clone was seen just once. The chain uses TRBV28 and TRBJ1-1, with TRBD1 identical over 8 bases. The J segment lost 1 base and the V segment lost 5 bases, leaving 3 bases of the junction unmatched. Germline CDR1 is MDHEN and CDR2 is SYDVKM. This CDR3 is 14 amino acids long. The CDR3 DNA reads TGTGCCAGCAGTCAGGACAGGGCGAACACTGAAGCTTTCTTT. Translation: CASSQDRANTEAFF.

J is TRBJ1-2 and V is TRBV27, with 9 nucleotides matching TRBD1. The V segment lost 3 bases and the J segment 3 bases; nucleotides outside the gene matches: 5. Per the germline V gene, CDR1 is MNHEY and CDR2 is SMNVEV (reference sequence). The CDR3 spans 15 residues. The CDR3 sequence: CASSFYRGHDYGYTF. In DNA, the CDR3 is TGTGCCAGCAGTTTCTACAGGGGGCATGACTATGGCTACACCTTC.

The chain has TRBV7-6 and TRBJ2-1; D remains ambiguous. This CDR3 contains 15 residues. Germline assignment: CDR1 SGHVS and CDR2 FNYEAQ. V was trimmed by 1 base and J by 2 bases, leaving 9 bases between them. For the CDR3, the DNA is TGTGCCAGCAGCTTAGATTTGAGGCCCTACAATGAGCAGTTCTTC. It translates to CASSLDLRPYNEQFF.

The chain links TRBV6-1 to TRBJ1-1; 11 bases map to TRBD1. CDR3 length: 15 residues. Germline lookup yields CDR1 MNHNS and CDR2 SASEGT. The V and J ends lost 4 bases and 4 bases, in that order; junction bases with no gene match: 5. As DNA, the CDR3 is TGTGCCAGCAGTGCAGGACAGGGGGCGTTCACTGAAGCTTTCTTT. It is translated as CASSAGQGAFTEAFF.

As regards this clone: Within the sample, other DNA sequences also encode this same CDR3. The V call is TRBV27, the J call TRBJ2-7; D might be TRBD1 (6 bases). CDR1 and CDR2 from the germline V gene are MNHEY and SMNVEV (reference sequence). The CDR3 consists of 13 residues. The V end was cut by 6 bases, the J end by 2 bases, with 11 bases between. In DNA form, the CDR3 reads TGTGCCAGCAGCTTACGGACAGCCTACGAGCAGTACTTC. The encoded protein is CASSLRTAYEQYF.

The chain employs TRBV30 and TRBJ2-7, with D possibly being TRBD2 (5 bases). The CDR3 runs to 14 residues. Germline assignment: CDR1 GTSNPN and CDR2 SVGIG (reference sequence). Trimming cost V 3 bases and J 0 bases, with 12 bases left between them. CDR3 nucleotides: TGTGCCTGGAGAACGAGCGGAGCCTCCTACGAGCAGTACTTC. Translation gives CAWRTSGASYEQYF.

The count of this clone is one. The V and J genes are TRBV5-1 and TRBJ2-1, with 8 positions matching TRBD2. The CDR3 covers 16 residues. J gave up 9 bases and V 3 bases, and 14 bases lay outside the gene matches. Germline V gene lookup returns CDR1 SGHRS and CDR2 YFSETQ. In nucleotides, the CDR3 is TGCGCCAGCAGCTCCGGGGGTGGCGGGGGGAACCGTGAGCAGTTCTTC. Amino acids: CASSSGGGGGNREQFF. Combining the CDR3 with reference TRBV5-1 and TRBJ2-1 gives the whole variable domain KAGVTQTPRYLIKTRGQQVTLSCSPISGHRSVSWYQQTPGQGLQFLFEYFSETQRNKGNFPGRFSGRQFSNSRSEMNVSTLELGDSALYLCASSSGGGGGNREQFFGPGTRLTVL.

J is TRBJ2-1 and V is TRBV27; 8 positions agree with TRBD1. Germline-derived CDR1 and CDR2 are MNHEY and SMNVEV (reference sequence). The CDR3 is 13 amino acids. V lost 6 bases to trimming and J lost 3 bases; unmatched junction nucleotides: 1. The CDR3 reads CASRGQVYNEQFF. For the CDR3, the DNA is TGTGCCAGCAGGGGACAGGTCTACAATGAGCAGTTCTTC.

This clone was seen only a few times. The V and J genes are TRBV27 and TRBJ1-5; D is uncertain. With 11 bases removed from V and 2 bases from J, the gap between germline ends came to 16 bases. The CDR3 length is 14 residues. Germline loops: CDR1 MNHEY, CDR2 SMNVEV (reference sequence). The CDR3 DNA is TGTGCCGTACGTCCGGGGATACGCAATCAGCCCCAGCATTTT. Protein sequence: CAVRPGIRNQPQHF.

The rearrangement links TRBV19 to TRBJ1-2; D remains unclear. The CDR3 is 16 amino acids. The germline gives CDR1 LNHDA, CDR2 SQIVND (reference sequence). Trimming pared 7 bases from V and 1 base from J, leaving 19 bases between. The CDR3 DNA reads as TGTGCCAGTATTCCCCAAGGGAGTCGCCATAACTATGGCTACACCTTC. This sequence encodes CASIPQGSRHNYGYTF.

The chain employs TRBV5-6 and TRBJ2-5, with a tentative D call TRBD2 (5 bases). This CDR3 is built from 15 residues. Germline V gene data show CDR1 as SGHDT and CDR2 as YYEEEE. The V gene lost 4 bases and the J gene lost 4 bases, with 17 bases spanning the gap. The CDR3 protein is CASSGLPLARETQYF. The CDR3 region has the DNA TGTGCCAGCAGCGGCCTACCTTTAGCGAGAGAGACCCAGTACTTC.

CDR3 in amino acids: CASSSPALSSYNEQFF. The CDR3 DNA reads as TGCGCCAGCAGCTCCCCGGCACTAAGCTCCTACAATGAGCAGTTCTTC. The chain uses TRBV5-1 and TRBJ2-1, with no clear D. CDR1 is SGHRS, CDR2 YFSETQ, per germline. CDR3 length: 16 amino acids. The V end lost 3 bases, the J end lost 0 bases, and 13 bases lay between the germline ends. The variable domain in full, with the rest retrieved from reference TRBV5-1 and TRBJ2-1, is KAGVTQTPRYLIKTRGQQVTLSCSPISGHRSVSWYQQTPGQGLQFLFEYFSETQRNKGNFPGRFSGRQFSNSRSEMNVSTLELGDSALYLCASSSPALSSYNEQFFGPGTRLTVL.

The chain joins TRBV30 to TRBJ2-6; 10 bases agree with TRBD1. CDR3 size: 18 residues. Germline trimming cut 5 bases from V and 0 bases from J; bases unmatched to any gene: 10. CDR1 and CDR2 from the germline V gene are GTSNPN and SVGIG (reference sequence). The chain's CDR3 is CAWVPWDRGFSGANVLTF. The CDR3 DNA sequence: TGTGCCTGGGTCCCGTGGGACAGGGGATTCTCTGGGGCCAACGTCCTGACTTTC. Full variable domain (missing parts from reference TRBV30 and TRBJ2-6): SQTIHQWPATLVQPVGSPLSLECTVEGTSNPNLYWYRQAAGRGLQLLFYSVGIGQISSEVPQNLSASRPQDRQFILSSKKLLLSDSGFYLCAWVPWDRGFSGANVLTFGAGSRLTVL.

The chain carries TRBV28 and TRBJ2-7, with 10 nucleotides matching TRBD1. There are 15 residues in the CDR3. Germline V CDR1 and CDR2: MDHEN, SYDVKM. Trimming took 5 bases from V and 0 from J; bases not matched to a gene: 4. CDR3 coding DNA: TGTGCCAGCAGTAGCCGGGACAGGGGCTCCTACGAGCAGTACTTC. This sequence encodes CASSSRDRGSYEQYF.

The chain employs TRBV5-6 and TRBJ2-5; 9 bases align to TRBD1. The germline V gene encodes CDR1 SGHDT and CDR2 YYEEEE. The CDR3 contains 16 residues. With V trimmed by 0 bases and J by 11 bases, 14 bases remained unmatched. The CDR3: CASSLEPGQGSLKQYF. Written as DNA, the CDR3 is TGTGCCAGCAGCTTGGAACCGGGACAGGGCTCCCTAAAACAGTACTTC. Full variable domain (remainder filled in from reference TRBV5-6 and TRBJ2-5): DAGVTQSPTHLIKTRGQQVTLRCSPKSGHDTVSWYQQALGQGPQFIFQYYEEEERQRGNFPDRFSGHQFPNYSSELNVNALLLGDSALYLCASSLEPGQGSLKQYFGPGTRLLVL.